Below, 22 T cell receptor beta chains from the same sample are listed, as sequenced in a study of CD8+ T cells in alopecia areata. RNA extraction and reverse transcription yielded cDNA as sequencing template. Some clones are missing from TCRdb's copy, which holds only in-frame ones; the method was immunoSEQ multiplex PCR. The table includes roughly 100,000 clones, 45% to 60% detected once. Sequencing input: CD4+ T cells sorted from blood. The receptors here all came from a human donor in good health.

The chain uses TRBV29-1 and TRBJ1-2; no clear D. Germline assignment: CDR1 SQVTM and CDR2 ANQGSEA. V was pared by 1 base and J by 2 bases, with 8 bases between. The CDR3 is 13 residues long. The CDR3 loop is CSVEGRSNYGYTF. Written as DNA, the CDR3 is TGCAGCGTTGAAGGACGATCGAACTATGGCTACACCTTC.

This chain joins TRBV5-1 and TRBJ1-1; 7 positions agree with TRBD1. The trim removed 4 bases at V and 1 base at J, leaving 4 bases unmatched. Germline V gene data show CDR1 as SGHRS and CDR2 as YFSETQ. This CDR3 comprises 14 residues. CDR3 region: CASSNQGGNTEAFF. The CDR3 bases are TGCGCCAGCAGCAACCAGGGGGGGAACACTGAAGCTTTCTTT.

The rearrangement uses TRBV5-1 and TRBJ1-2; D call uncertain. The CDR3 sequence is 11 residues long. V was cut by 4 bases and J by 3 bases, with 4 bases left in between. Germline V gene sequence: CDR1 SGHRS, CDR2 YFSETQ. CDR3 nucleotides: TGCGCCAGCAGCGACCACTATGGCTACACCTTC. It specifies CASSDHYGYTF.

The chain carries TRBV15 and TRBJ1-6; 8 positions agree with TRBD1. The V gene end was trimmed by 4 bases and the J gene end by 6 bases; junction bases not matched to a gene: 5. In germline, CDR1 is LNHNV, CDR2 YYDKDF (reference sequence). This CDR3 contains 15 residues. In DNA form, the CDR3 reads TGTGCCACCAGCAATGGGACAGGAGTTAATTCACCCCTCCACTTT. Amino acid sequence: CATSNGTGVNSPLHF.

The V call is TRBV30, the J call TRBJ1-6, with 7 bases matching TRBD1. Germline CDR1 is GTSNPN and CDR2 is SVGIG (reference sequence). CDR3 length equals 15 residues. V shed 5 bases, J shed 0 bases, and the junction held 4 bases outside the gene matches. The CDR3: CAWGGQSSYNSPLHF. The CDR3 region has the DNA TGTGCCTGGGGGGGACAGAGCTCCTATAATTCACCCCTCCACTTT. The full variable domain, with the rest looked up from reference TRBV30 and TRBJ1-6, is SQTIHQWPATLVQPVGSPLSLECTVEGTSNPNLYWYRQAAGRGLQLLFYSVGIGQISSEVPQNLSASRPQDRQFILSSKKLLLSDSGFYLCAWGGQSSYNSPLHFGNGTRLTVT.

This chain connects TRBV6-5 to TRBJ1-6; D gene uncertain. The length of the CDR3 is 14 residues. The V end lost 2 bases, the J end lost 5 bases, and 7 bases lay between the germline ends. Germline V CDR1 and CDR2: MNHEY, SVGAGI. CDR3 region: CASSYLQNNSPLHF. Here the CDR3 DNA reads TGTGCCAGCAGTTACCTACAAAATAATTCACCCCTCCACTTT.

This sequence joins TRBV29-1 and TRBJ2-4; D not resolved. Germline V CDR1 and CDR2: SQVTM, ANQGSEA. The CDR3 contains 14 residues. Trimming removed 4 bases from V and 2 bases from J, with 12 bases in between. CDR3 in DNA: TGCAGCGTTGTTAAGGGTTGGTCCAAAAACATTCAGTACTTC. It specifies CSVVKGWSKNIQYF.

The chain links TRBV19 to TRBJ2-1; 9 bases line up with TRBD2. CDR1 is LNHDA and CDR2 is SQIVND in the germline V gene (reference sequence). V was clipped by 1 base and J by 2 bases; unmatched bases: 0. This CDR3 is built from 15 residues. CDR3 coding DNA: TGTGCCAGTAGTATAGCTAGCGGGGCCTACAATGAGCAGTTCTTC. Protein: CASSIASGAYNEQFF.

V gene TRBV2 combines with J gene TRBJ2-7; TRBD1 matches 10 bases. The trim removed 5 bases at V and 4 bases at J, leaving 5 bases unmatched. The CDR3 runs to 14 residues. Germline loops: CDR1 SNHLY, CDR2 FYNNEI. CDR3 DNA: TGTGCCAGCAGTTCGGACAGGGGGTATTACGAGCAGTACTTC. This encodes CASSSDRGYYEQYF.

V gene TRBV29-1 combines with J gene TRBJ1-2; D is unresolved. The CDR3 loop spans 11 amino acids. CDR1 and CDR2 from the germline V gene are SQVTM and ANQGSEA. Trimming removed 4 bases at V and 6 bases at J, with 9 bases between. The CDR3 reads CSVAGGNGYTF. Here the CDR3 DNA reads TGCAGCGTTGCGGGTGGTAATGGCTACACCTTC.

This clone turned up a few times. V usage is TRBV10-3 and J usage is TRBJ2-7, with 16 bases fitting TRBD2. This CDR3 is 19 amino acids long. CDR1 and CDR2 from the germline V gene are ENHRY and SYGVKD. V dropped 5 bases and J dropped 7; count of bases not matched to a gene: 17. The chain's CDR3 is CAISTAEGTSGGAAWEQYF. The CDR3 nucleotides read TGTGCCATCAGTACCGCGGAGGGGACTAGCGGGGGGGCCGCTTGGGAGCAGTACTTC.

This clone appeared a few times. The genes are TRBV29-1 and TRBJ1-5; D unclear. Looked up from germline, CDR1 is SQVTM and CDR2 is ANQGSEA. V was cut by 4 bases and J by 7 bases, with 14 bases left in between. This CDR3 spans 13 amino acids. The CDR3 sequence: CSVGNLAGQPQHF. The CDR3 coding sequence is TGCAGCGTTGGGAACCTAGCGGGACAGCCCCAGCATTTT.

V and J are TRBV5-1 and TRBJ1-6, with 7 positions matching TRBD1. The CDR3 covers 14 residues. Germline assignment: CDR1 SGHRS and CDR2 YFSETQ. Germline trimming cut 0 bases from V and 6 bases from J; bases unmatched to any gene: 0. The chain's CDR3 is CASSLDRGNSPLHF. CDR3 bases: TGCGCCAGCAGCTTGGACAGGGGTAATTCACCCCTCCACTTT.

The V gene is TRBV4-1, the J gene TRBJ1-1; D not resolved. Trimming pared 2 bases from V and 0 bases from J, leaving 7 bases between. The CDR3 has 14 amino acids. Germline CDR1 reads MGHRA; CDR2 reads YSYEKL. CDR3 loop: CASSQRNLNTEAFF. In DNA form, the CDR3 reads TGCGCCAGCAGCCAACGAAACTTGAACACTGAAGCTTTCTTT.

The chain couples TRBV4-1 to TRBJ2-7, with a possible D match to TRBD1 (6 bases). The germline V gene encodes CDR1 MGHRA and CDR2 YSYEKL. CDR3 length: 15 residues. Trimming cost V 4 bases and J 0 bases, with 13 bases left between them. CDR3 sequence reads: CASSPRGTSSYEQYF. CDR3 nucleotide sequence: TGCGCCAGCAGCCCCAGGGGTACAAGCTCCTACGAGCAGTACTTC.

J is TRBJ1-1 and V is TRBV5-1; possible D gene TRBD1, 6 bases. Trimming left V 4 bases short and J 3 bases short, with 16 bases between. The germline CDR1 and CDR2 sequences are SGHRS and YFSETQ. The CDR3 is made up of 15 amino acids. The CDR3 DNA reads as TGCGCCAGCAGCCCGGGACAAACGGGGGACACTGAAGCTTTCTTT. Translated, it gives CASSPGQTGDTEAFF.

This clone turned up a few times. The rearrangement links TRBV7-9 to TRBJ2-5; the D is unclear. The CDR3 sequence is 14 residues long. The ends were cut back, 0 bases at V and 7 bases at J, with 12 bases in the middle. The germline gives CDR1 SEHNR, CDR2 FQNEAQ (reference sequence). Written as DNA, the CDR3 is TGTGCCAGCAGCTTAGCGTCCGCGGCAGGGACCCAGTACTTC. Its translation is CASSLASAAGTQYF. The full variable domain, rest sourced from reference TRBV7-9 and TRBJ2-5, is DTGVSQNPRHKITKRGQNVTFRCDPISEHNRLYWYRQTLGQGPEFLTYFQNEAQLEKSRLLSDRFSAERPKGSFSTLEIQRTEQGDSAMYLCASSLASAAGTQYFGPGTRLLVL.

V gene TRBV25-1 combines with J gene TRBJ2-3; no definite D call. This CDR3 is 15 amino acids long. V lost 5 bases, J lost 2 bases, and 14 bases lay in between. Germline assignment: CDR1 MGHDK and CDR2 SYGVNS. CDR3 loop: CASSPLEGYTDTQYF. DNA of the CDR3: TGTGCCAGCAGTCCCCTAGAAGGGTACACAGATACGCAGTATTTT. Drawing the rest from reference TRBV25-1 and TRBJ2-3, the complete variable domain is EADIYQTPRYLVIGTGKKITLECSQTMGHDKMYWYQQDPGMELHLIHYSYGVNSTEKGDLSSESTVSRIRTEHFPLTLESARPSHTSQYLCASSPLEGYTDTQYFGPGTRLTVL.

The chain recombines TRBV5-1 with TRBJ2-7, with TRBD2 matching 10 bases. Germline V gene lookup returns CDR1 SGHRS and CDR2 YFSETQ. Trimming removed 4 bases from V and 0 bases from J; junction bases left unmatched: 7. The CDR3 sequence is 16 residues long. This chain's CDR3 is CASSEASGGSSYEQYF. CDR3 nucleotides: TGCGCCAGCAGCGAGGCTAGCGGGGGAAGCTCCTACGAGCAGTACTTC.

A remark on this clone: This CDR3 is also generated by other DNA sequences in the sample. This rearrangement joins TRBV27 to TRBJ2-5; TRBD2 is a possible D gene (6 bases). CDR3 length equals 11 residues. Germline loops: CDR1 MNHEY, CDR2 SMNVEV (reference sequence). The CDR3 sequence is CASGRRETQYF. The CDR3, as DNA: TGTGCTAGCGGCAGGAGGGAGACCCAGTACTTC.

This clone was detected only once. Its ends do not fully match the called genes, so a read error is possible. CDR3 bases: TGTGCTAGCAGCTTAGATGGTAGTGGAAAACTGTTTTTT. This encodes CASSLDGSGKLFF. The chain employs TRBV7-7 and TRBJ1-4; D uncertain. The CDR3 sequence is 13 residues long. From germline, CDR1 is SSHAT and CDR2 FNYEAQ (reference sequence).

Remarks on this clone: The same CDR3 arises from other DNA sequences in this sample as well. The chain recombines TRBV7-2 with TRBJ2-5, with D unresolved. The CDR3 spans 11 residues. V gave up 3 bases and J gave up 4 bases, with 3 bases separating them. Germline V CDR1 and CDR2: SGHTA, FQGNSA. CDR3 nucleotide sequence: TGTGCCAGCAGCTTCGGAGAGACCCAGTACTTC. Encoded protein: CASSFGETQYF.